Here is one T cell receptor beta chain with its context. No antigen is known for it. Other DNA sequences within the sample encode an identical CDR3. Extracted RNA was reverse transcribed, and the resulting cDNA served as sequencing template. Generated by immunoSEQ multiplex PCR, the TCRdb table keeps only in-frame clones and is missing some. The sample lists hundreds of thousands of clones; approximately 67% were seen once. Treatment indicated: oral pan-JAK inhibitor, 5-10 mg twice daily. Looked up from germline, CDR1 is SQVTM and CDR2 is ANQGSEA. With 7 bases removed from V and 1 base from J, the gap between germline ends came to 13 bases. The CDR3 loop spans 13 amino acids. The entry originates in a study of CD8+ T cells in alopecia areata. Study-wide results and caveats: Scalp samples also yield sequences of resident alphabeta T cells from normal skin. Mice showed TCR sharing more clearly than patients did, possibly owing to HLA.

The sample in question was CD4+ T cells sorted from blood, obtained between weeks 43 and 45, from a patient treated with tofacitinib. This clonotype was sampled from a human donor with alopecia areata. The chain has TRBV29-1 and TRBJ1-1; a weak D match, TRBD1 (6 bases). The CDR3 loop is CSAAGGPNTEAFF. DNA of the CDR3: TGCAGCGCGGCGGGGGGGCCGAACACTGAAGCTTTCTTT.